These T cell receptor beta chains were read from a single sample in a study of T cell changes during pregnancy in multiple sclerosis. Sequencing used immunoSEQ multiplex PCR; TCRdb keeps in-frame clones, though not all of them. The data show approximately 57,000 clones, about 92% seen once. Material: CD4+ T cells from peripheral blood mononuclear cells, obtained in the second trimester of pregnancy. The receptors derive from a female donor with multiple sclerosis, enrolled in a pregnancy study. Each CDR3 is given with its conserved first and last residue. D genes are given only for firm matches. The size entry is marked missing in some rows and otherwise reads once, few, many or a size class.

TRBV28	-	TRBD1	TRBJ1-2	TGTGCCAGCAGTTCAACCGTGGACAGGCAAGGCTACACCTTC	CASSSTVDRQGYTF
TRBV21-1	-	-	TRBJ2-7	TGTGCCAGCAGCAAAGTCGGTAGGACTAGAGCCTACGAGCAGTACTTC	CASSKVGRTRAYEQYF
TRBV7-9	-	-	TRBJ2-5	TGTGCCAGCAGCTCAAATAGACAGTACCAAGAGACCCAGTACTTC	CASSSNRQYQETQYF
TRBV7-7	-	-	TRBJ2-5	TGTGCCAGCAGCTTATTAGGGGGACGGCAAGAGACCCAGTACTTC	CASSLLGGRQETQYF
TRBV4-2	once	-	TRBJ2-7	TGTGCCAGCAGCTCGGACACGGGAGAGAACGAGCAGTACTTC	CASSSDTGENEQYF
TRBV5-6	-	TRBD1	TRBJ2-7	TGTGCCAGCAGCTCGACAGGGGGCAACGAGCAGTACTTC	CASSSTGGNEQYF
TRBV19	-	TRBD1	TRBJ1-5	TGTGCCAGTAGTATTCTCAGGACAGGCGTTTATAGCAATCAGCCCCAGCATTTT	CASSILRTGVYSNQPQHF
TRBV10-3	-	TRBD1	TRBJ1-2	TGTGCCATCAAGGGGGCCTATGGCTACACCTTC	CAIKGAYGYTF
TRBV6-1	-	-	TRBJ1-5	TGTGCCAGCAATAGCCTAGGAGGGGCCGTACAGCCCCAGCATTTT	CASNSLGGAVQPQHF
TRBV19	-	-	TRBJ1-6	TGTGCCAGTAGTACACTAGGGGGTCTAAACTCACCCCTCCACTTT	CASSTLGGLNSPLHF